This is a list of T cell receptor beta chains from one sample in a study of pediatric ulcerative colitis. Clones were sequenced by immunoSEQ multiplex PCR, and TCRdb holds only the in-frame ones, with some missing. The repertoire includes around 68,000 clones, around 80% of them detected once, and roughly 5.4% sits in the top ten. Specimen: blood. The receptor source for this set is a boy aged 5-17 years with moderate ulcerative colitis. CDR3s include the opening cysteine and the closing phenylalanine or tryptophan. The D gene is left open where the match is weak. Size is omitted from some rows. Given values are once, few, many or a class for expanded clones.

v_gene,abundance,j_gene,len,d_gene,CDR3nt,CDR3aa
TRBV29-1,-,TRBJ1-1,12,-,TGCAGCGTAGCGACTTCGTCCACTGAAGCTTTCTTT,CSVATSSTEAFF
TRBV30,-,TRBJ2-7,13,-,TGTGCCTGGAGTGTAGATAAGCTCTACGAGCAGTACTTC,CAWSVDKLYEQYF
TRBV19,once,TRBJ2-1,13,-,TGTGCCAGTACCTTCAAACCGGACTTGCAGCAGTTCTTC,CASTFKPDLQQFF
TRBV13,-,TRBJ2-7,12,-,TGTGCCAGCAGCCTATATAACTACGAGCAGTACTTC,CASSLYNYEQYF
TRBV6-4,-,TRBJ2-1,15,-,TGTGCCAGCAGTGTAATAAGTGTCGGGCCCAGTGAGCAGTTCTTC,CASSVISVGPSEQFF
TRBV5-6,-,TRBJ2-1,13,-,TGTGCCAGCAGCTTGAGGGGTGCAGAAGAGCAGTTCTTC,CASSLRGAEEQFF
TRBV5-1,-,TRBJ1-1,13,-,TGCGCCAGCAAACCCCGTGTGAACACTGAAGCTTTCTTT,CASKPRVNTEAFF
TRBV7-8,once,TRBJ1-3,19,-,TGTGCCAGCAGCTTAGCGGTTTACGAGGGGCGGATCTCTGGAAACACCATATATTTT,CASSLAVYEGRISGNTIYF
TRBV2,-,TRBJ1-3,14,-,TGTGCCAGCAGTGAAGCTTTCCAACGGAACACCATATATTTT,CASSEAFQRNTIYF
TRBV30,-,TRBJ1-4,15,TRBD1,TGTGCCTGGAGGAAAGGACAGGAAACTAATGAAAAACTGTTTTTT,CAWRKGQETNEKLFF
TRBV2,-,TRBJ1-1,10,-,TGTGCCAGCCGAGGCGGCTCAGCTTTCTTT,CASRGGSAFF
TRBV4-1,once,TRBJ1-2,14,-,TGCGCCAGCAGCCAAGTAACTATGGCCGCTGGCTACACCTTC,CASSQVTMAAGYTF
TRBV19,-,TRBJ2-7,13,-,TGTGCCAGTAGTATAACGGACTTCTACGAGCAGTACTTC,CASSITDFYEQYF
TRBV28,-,TRBJ1-2,14,-,TGTGCCAGCAGTTTGCTACAGGGAGGATATGGCTACACCTTC,CASSLLQGGYGYTF
TRBV19,-,TRBJ2-2,14,TRBD2,TGTGCCAGTAGTATCGGGACTAGCGAGGGGGAGCTGTTTTTT,CASSIGTSEGELFF
TRBV11-2,-,TRBJ1-2,14,-,TGTGCCAGCAGCTTATATCAGGGTGACTATGGCTACACCTTC,CASSLYQGDYGYTF
TRBV7-8,-,TRBJ2-1,16,TRBD2,TGTGCCAGCAGCTCCCTTTTAAAGCGGGGGGTCTCAGGGCAGTTCTTC,CASSSLLKRGVSGQFF
TRBV21-1,-,TRBJ2-3,19,-,TGTGCCAGCAGCAAAGTAAAAATGTTTGGCGGGGGTTGGGCAGATACGCAGTATTTT,CASSKVKMFGGGWADTQYF
TRBV7-9,-,TRBJ1-2,17,-,TGTGCCAGCAGCCCTTGGGCAGGGCCTTCTCATAACTATGGCTACACCTTC,CASSPWAGPSHNYGYTF
TRBV30,few,TRBJ1-4,11,-,TGTGCCTGGAGTACTAATGAAAAACTGTTTTTT,CAWSTNEKLFF
TRBV27,-,TRBJ1-5,16,TRBD1,TGTGCCAGCAGTTTGACAGGGGTATCTCCTAATCAGCCCCAGCATTTT,CASSLTGVSPNQPQHF
TRBV2,once,TRBJ1-5,14,-,TGTGCCAGCAGTGAAGGGGCAGCAAATCAGCCCCAGCATTTT,CASSEGAANQPQHF
TRBV28,-,TRBJ2-3,16,TRBD2,TGTGCCAGCAGTGGGGGGATTAGCGGGGTGGGTGATACGCAGTATTTT,CASSGGISGVGDTQYF
TRBV5-1,-,TRBJ2-7,14,-,TGCGCCAGCAGCTTTTCGCGACCTGCGGACGAGCAGTACTTC,CASSFSRPADEQYF
TRBV30,-,TRBJ1-5,13,-,TGTGCCTGGAGTGTAGGGGGAGATCAGCCCCAGCATTTT,CAWSVGGDQPQHF